The clone carrying this T cell receptor (beta chain) was seen more than once but under ten times. TCRdb re-analysed the RT-PCR reads in MiXCR, keeping a single row per CDR3 protein. The repertoire has hundreds of thousands of distinct CDR3 sequences, 14% of them found once; the top ten carry 3% to 4.5%. The CDR3 contains 11 residues. The germline V gene encodes CDR1 MNHNS and CDR2 SASEGT. The ends were cut back, 8 bases at V and 5 bases at J, with 7 bases in the middle. This TCR came from a female donor in good health, serving as a healthy control. The sample taken for sequencing was memory CD4+ T cells from blood. This chain joins TRBV6-1 and TRBJ2-1, with D possibly being TRBD1 or TRBD2 (5 bases each). The CDR3 reads CASLGDNEQFF. The CDR3 coding sequence is TGTGCCAGCTTGGGGGACAATGAGCAGTTCTTC.